The rows below give T cell receptor beta chains drawn from one sample of a study of T-cell reconstitution after alpha-beta-depleted transplantation in children. In TCRdb, the PCR reads were re-called with MiXCR into one record per CDR3 protein. The profile covers around 380,000 distinct CDR3 sequences, with roughly 10% appearing a single time and nearly 5.5% taken by the ten largest. Material: PBMCs from the stem cell graft donor, obtained from the stem cell graft. The receptors originated from a human donor who donated a stem cell graft to a child with acute myeloid leukemia. The CDR3 runs from the conserved cysteine through the conserved F or W. A D gene is named only where the DNA matches it firmly. Rows give clone size only sometimes, using once, few, many, or a class for an expanded clone.

V	size	J	D	CDR3	DNA
TRBV5-1	few	TRBJ2-1	TRBD1	CASSSLTGGTYNEQFF	TGCGCCAGCAGCTCCCTGACAGGGGGGACCTACAATGAGCAGTTCTTC
TRBV9	few	TRBJ2-5	TRBD1	CASSPTGTGSRETQYF	TGTGCCAGCAGCCCCACCGGGACAGGGTCGCGAGAGACCCAGTACTTC
TRBV10-2	NA	TRBJ2-5	TRBD2	CASSDLREGKETQYF	TGCGCCAGCAGTGATTTGCGGGAGGGCAAAGAGACCCAGTACTTC
TRBV7-2	NA	TRBJ2-5	TRBD2	CASSLSGTSEETQYF	TGTGCCAGCAGCTTATCCGGGACTAGTGAGGAGACCCAGTACTTC
TRBV29-1	few	TRBJ1-1	TRBD1	CSVDQQGENTEAFF	TGCAGCGTCGATCAACAGGGGGAGAACACTGAAGCTTTCTTT
TRBV4-2	NA	TRBJ2-5	TRBD2	CASSSTGGPLSRETQYF	TGTGCCAGCAGCTCCACGGGGGGGCCGCTCTCTAGGGAGACCCAGTACTTC
TRBV9	few	TRBJ2-7	NA	CASSVQESEQYF	TGTGCCAGCAGCGTACAAGAGAGCGAGCAGTACTTC
TRBV27	NA	TRBJ2-2	TRBD2	CASSAHSGRSTGELFF	TGTGCCAGCAGTGCTCATAGCGGGAGATCCACCGGGGAGCTGTTTTTT
TRBV25-1	NA	TRBJ1-1	TRBD1	CASSEGTGGNTEAFF	TGTGCCAGCAGTGAAGGGACAGGCGGGAACACTGAAGCTTTCTTT
TRBV7-2	NA	TRBJ2-5	NA	CASSSSQGGETQYF	TGTGCCAGCAGCTCCTCCCAGGGTGGCGAGACCCAGTACTTC
TRBV13	few	TRBJ2-7	NA	CASSSFRRAYEQYF	TGTGCCAGCAGCTCTTTCAGGCGAGCCTACGAGCAGTACTTC
TRBV7-9	few	TRBJ2-3	NA	CASSSRTRTDTQYF	TGTGCCAGCAGCTCTCGGACACGCACAGATACGCAGTATTTT
TRBV7-2	many	TRBJ2-3	NA	CASSLDSGTDTQYF	TGTGCCAGCAGCCTAGATTCGGGCACAGATACGCAGTATTTT
TRBV14	NA	TRBJ2-5	NA	CASSHLLQETQYF	TGTGCCAGCAGCCACCTCCTCCAAGAGACCCAGTACTTC
TRBV5-1	NA	TRBJ1-2	NA	CASSPDGKGYTF	TGCGCCAGCAGCCCCGACGGGAAGGGCTACACCTTC
TRBV7-3	NA	TRBJ2-1	TRBD1	CASSRDRDGSYNEQFF	TGTGCCAGCAGCCGGGACAGGGACGGCTCCTACAATGAGCAGTTCTTC
TRBV20-1	few	TRBJ2-2	NA	CSARVLGLNTGELFF	TGCAGTGCTAGAGTATTGGGACTTAACACCGGGGAGCTGTTTTTT
TRBV29-1	few	TRBJ2-5	NA	CPRRGRRETQYF	TGCCCTCGGCGGGGTCGGCGAGAGACCCAGTACTTC
TRBV29-1	many	TRBJ1-2	TRBD1	CSVEQTGSYGYTF	TGCAGCGTTGAACAGACAGGGAGCTATGGCTACACCTTC
TRBV11-2	NA	TRBJ2-3	NA	CASSLDSGGTDTQYF	TGTGCCAGCAGCTTAGATTCAGGCGGCACAGATACGCAGTATTTT
TRBV7-2	few	TRBJ2-1	NA	CASSWGHYNEQFF	TGTGCCAGCAGCTGGGGACACTACAATGAGCAGTTCTTC
TRBV20-1	few	TRBJ2-7	NA	CSACRDNYYEQYF	TGCAGTGCTTGCCGGGACAACTACTACGAGCAGTACTTC
TRBV25-1	NA	TRBJ2-3	NA	CASSQMGGAVEDTQYF	TGTGCCAGCAGCCAAATGGGGGGGGCGGTGGAAGATACGCAGTATTTT
TRBV30	NA	TRBJ1-2	TRBD1	CAWTGTGDYGYTF	TGTGCCTGGACCGGGACAGGGGACTATGGCTACACCTTC
TRBV5-1	NA	TRBJ1-1	NA	CASSPAGGGEAFF	TGCGCCAGCAGCCCAGCGGGCGGGGGCGAAGCTTTCTTT
TRBV25-1	many	TRBJ1-5	TRBD1	CASSDRGQSNQPQHF	TGTGCCAGCAGTGACAGGGGACAGAGCAATCAGCCCCAGCATTTT
TRBV6-1	many	TRBJ1-2	NA	CASSRGSDYGYTF	TGTGCCAGCAGTCGGGGGTCGGACTATGGCTACACCTTC
TRBV29-1	few	TRBJ1-5	NA	CSVAFDRDQPQHF	TGCAGCGTTGCATTCGACCGGGATCAGCCCCAGCATTTT
TRBV3-1	few	TRBJ2-5	NA	CASSQAETQYF	TGTGCCAGCAGCCAAGCAGAGACCCAGTACTTC
TRBV20-1	many	TRBJ2-1	TRBD2	CSARAGTSGRARGEQFF	TGCAGTGCTAGAGCGGGGACTAGCGGGAGGGCCAGGGGTGAGCAGTTCTTC
TRBV27	few	TRBJ2-2	NA	CASSIGGANTGELFF	TGTGCCAGCTCTATAGGGGGGGCGAACACCGGGGAGCTGTTTTTT